Listed here are 31 T cell receptor beta chains from one sample, sequenced in a study of T cell repertoires in ileal Crohn's disease. The time point was: inflamed ileum from the surgical specimen. TCRdb's copy holds only in-frame clones and misses some; the assay was immunoSEQ multiplex PCR. The sample holds around 16,000 clones, 92% seen once. Sequenced material: ileal tissue. The receptor set was obtained from an adult with Crohn's disease.

The V gene is TRBV28, the J gene TRBJ1-2; unclear D gene. Trimming pared 6 bases from V and 8 bases from J, leaving 25 bases between. The CDR3 spans 16 residues. The germline gives CDR1 MDHEN, CDR2 SYDVKM. The DNA for the CDR3 is TGTGCCAGCAGGGATCCCTCACCTGGCCAGGCAGCAGGCTACACCTTC. As protein: CASRDPSPGQAAGYTF.

This clone was detected once. The chain joins TRBV10-3 to TRBJ2-1, with 12 bases aligning to TRBD2. The germline gives CDR1 ENHRY, CDR2 SYGVKD. CDR3 size: 15 residues. Trimming cost V 5 bases and J 5 bases; bases outside gene matches: 4. The CDR3 is CAISKTSGGNNEQFF. The CDR3 DNA follows: TGTGCCATCAGTAAGACTAGCGGGGGTAACAATGAGCAGTTCTTC.

This clone was picked up one time. This chain connects TRBV7-3 to TRBJ2-5; 9 bases are a match to TRBD1. The CDR3 is 20 residues long. V shed 5 bases, J shed 3 bases, and the junction held 22 bases outside the gene matches. CDR1 and CDR2 from the germline V gene are SGHTA and FQGTGA. This chain's CDR3 is CASSLHIYRGRWSSKETQYF. CDR3 DNA sequence: TGTGCCAGCAGCCTCCACATTTACAGGGGGCGGTGGTCCAGTAAAGAGACCCAGTACTTC.

The chain has TRBV4-3 and TRBJ2-3; TRBD2 agrees at 7 bases. The germline gives CDR1 LGHNA, CDR2 YSLEER. Trimming cost V 1 base and J 3 bases; bases outside gene matches: 10. The CDR3 spans 17 residues. CDR3 nucleotide sequence: TGCGCCAGCAGCCAAGGGTCGGGCGGGGGACGAACAGATACGCAGTATTTT. Translating gives CASSQGSGGGRTDTQYF.

The rearrangement uses TRBV7-2 and TRBJ2-2; 7 bases map to TRBD2. V trimming: 1 base; J trimming: 6 bases; junction bases outside the gene matches: 8. The CDR3 length is 16 residues. Germline loops: CDR1 SGHTA, CDR2 FQGNSA. CDR3 nucleotides: TGTGCCAGCAGCTTAGTGGGGACGGGGGGACCCGGGGAGCTGTTTTTT. This translates into CASSLVGTGGPGELFF.

V is TRBV9 and J is TRBJ1-4; TRBD1 matches 9 bases. With 4 bases clipped from V and 10 bases from J, the junction kept 8 bases outside the gene matches. Germline V gene data show CDR1 as SGDLS and CDR2 as YYNGEE. This CDR3 has 14 amino acids. CDR3 loop: CASSPRDRVGKLFF. Written as DNA, the CDR3 is TGTGCCAGCAGCCCCCGGGACAGGGTAGGAAAACTGTTTTTT.

CDR3 residues: CASSPGTGGVWETQYF. For the CDR3, the DNA is TGTGCCAGCAGCCCTGGGACAGGGGGCGTATGGGAGACCCAGTACTTC. The chain recombines TRBV11-1 with TRBJ2-5; TRBD1 agrees at 12 bases. The V segment lost 5 bases and the J segment 5 bases; nucleotides outside the gene matches: 9. CDR1 SGHAT and CDR2 FQDESV come from the germline V gene (reference sequence). The CDR3 sequence is 16 residues long.

V and J are TRBV2 and TRBJ1-2; D gene ambiguous. The CDR3 is 12 residues long. V lost 2 bases and J 8 bases, leaving 9 bases between the germline ends. The V gene's germline CDR1 is SNHLY and CDR2 FYNNEI. The CDR3: CASSERYGGYTF. DNA of the CDR3: TGTGCCAGCAGTGAACGGTACGGGGGCTACACCTTC.

The V and J genes are TRBV7-6 and TRBJ2-5; TRBD1 agrees at 7 bases. The CDR3 contains 15 residues. Germline-derived CDR1 and CDR2 are SGHVS and FNYEAQ. Trimming cost V 1 base and J 0 bases; bases outside gene matches: 2. The CDR3 region has the DNA TGTGCCAGCAGCTTAGGGGGACAGTACCAAGAGACCCAGTACTTC. This codes for CASSLGGQYQETQYF.

V gene TRBV10-2 combines with J gene TRBJ2-5; 8 bases match TRBD1. Looked up from germline, CDR1 is WSHSY and CDR2 is SAAADI. V shed 4 bases, J shed 0 bases, and the junction held 7 bases outside the gene matches. The CDR3 runs to 16 residues. CDR3 nucleotides: TGCGCCAGCAGTGGAGCCATGGGACAGGACCAAGAGACCCAGTACTTC. Amino acid sequence: CASSGAMGQDQETQYF.

The J gene is TRBJ2-1, the V gene TRBV5-4, with 9 bases identical to TRBD2. This CDR3 comprises 16 residues. The junction had 3 bases not matched to a gene; V was cut back by 0 bases and J by 2 bases. Germline V lookup: CDR1 SGHNT, CDR2 YYREEE (reference sequence). The DNA of the CDR3 is TGTGCCAGCAGCTTGGCCCCTAGCGGGGCCTACAATGAGCAGTTCTTC. It encodes CASSLAPSGAYNEQFF.

The V and J genes are TRBV18 and TRBJ2-7, with 7 nucleotides matching TRBD2. This CDR3 comprises 15 residues. Germline trimming cut 3 bases from V and 7 bases from J; bases unmatched to any gene: 12. CDR1 is KGHSH, CDR2 LQKENI, per germline. For the CDR3, the DNA is TGTGCCAGCTCACCGGGGGGGACGTCCCTACTGGAGCAGTACTTC. Translation gives CASSPGGTSLLEQYF.

V is TRBV2 and J is TRBJ2-2, with 13 bases aligning to TRBD2. The CDR3 is 14 amino acids. Trimming at V came to 6 bases and at J to 6 bases, leaving 1 base not matched to a gene. The germline CDR1 and CDR2 sequences are SNHLY and FYNNEI. CDR3: CASSTSGGAGELFF. The CDR3 DNA sequence: TGTGCCAGCAGCACTAGCGGGGGGGCCGGGGAGCTGTTTTTT.

The rearrangement joins TRBV6-1 to TRBJ2-3; no clear D. The V end lost 2 bases, the J end lost 4 bases, and 4 bases lay between the germline ends. The CDR3 has 12 residues. Germline CDR1 MNHNS, CDR2 SASEGT. CDR3 in DNA: TGTGCCAGCAGTGAACACCCAGATACGCAGTATTTT. This sequence encodes CASSEHPDTQYF.

The genes are TRBV25-1 and TRBJ1-6; D gene uncertain. The V gene lost 1 base and the J gene lost 7 bases, with 11 bases spanning the gap. From germline, CDR1 is MGHDK and CDR2 SYGVNS. This CDR3 has 15 residues. The CDR3 DNA reads as TGTGCCAGCAGTGAATTAGAGGTTTGGAATTCACCCCTCCACTTT. Protein: CASSELEVWNSPLHF.

The rearrangement links TRBV20-1 to TRBJ1-1; the D gene is possibly TRBD1 (5 bases). The ends were cut back, 5 bases at V and 6 bases at J, with 7 bases in the middle. CDR1 DFQATT and CDR2 SNEGSKA come from the germline V gene (reference sequence). The CDR3 has 10 amino acids. CDR3 DNA: TGCAGTGCTCCCAGGGCTGAAGCTTTCTTT. Translating it yields CSAPRAEAFF.

The rearrangement links TRBV5-1 to TRBJ1-1; D unclear. Trimming left V 4 bases short and J 0 bases short, with 7 bases between. Germline V lookup: CDR1 SGHRS, CDR2 YFSETQ. The length of the CDR3 is 13 residues. CDR3: CASSGRLNTEAFF. The CDR3, as DNA: TGCGCCAGCAGCGGAAGATTGAACACTGAAGCTTTCTTT.

The J gene is TRBJ1-1, the V gene TRBV6-5; the D is unclear. The ends were cut back, 0 bases at V and 3 bases at J, with 8 bases in the middle. CDR3 size: 14 residues. Germline V gene lookup returns CDR1 MNHEY and CDR2 SVGAGI. CDR3 region: CASSYSFGDTEAFF. CDR3 sequence (DNA): TGTGCCAGCAGTTACTCGTTTGGGGACACTGAAGCTTTCTTT.

The chain uses TRBV10-3 and TRBJ1-1; weak D call: TRBD1 (5 bases). This CDR3 has 12 residues. The V and J ends lost 4 bases and 8 bases respectively, with 11 bases between them. Germline CDR1 is ENHRY and CDR2 is SYGVKD. DNA of the CDR3: TGTGCCATCAGTGCGGCAGGGTTAGAAGCTTTCTTT. Amino acid sequence: CAISAAGLEAFF.

This rearrangement joins TRBV7-2 to TRBJ2-7; 9 bases map to TRBD1. Looked up from germline, CDR1 is SGHTA and CDR2 is FQGNSA. The CDR3 has 16 residues. V was pared by 1 base and J by 4 bases, with 8 bases of the junction left unmatched. CDR3 DNA: TGTGCCAGCAGCTTAGGACCGGGACAGGGTGGTTACGAGCAGTACTTC. As protein: CASSLGPGQGGYEQYF.

The rearrangement uses TRBV21-1 and TRBJ1-5. TRBV21-1 is labeled a pseudogene. The CDR3 extends over 15 amino acids. DNA for the CDR3: TGTGCCAGCAGCAAAGCGGGGGGGAAGAGACAGCCCCAGCATTTT. As protein: CASSKAGGKRQPQHF.

The rearrangement uses TRBV5-1 and TRBJ2-3; 9 bases line up with TRBD2. Trimming cost V 0 bases and J 4 bases; bases outside gene matches: 12. There are 18 residues in the CDR3. The germline V gene encodes CDR1 SGHRS and CDR2 YFSETQ. CDR3 protein: CASSLEGLAHSIADTQYF. The CDR3 DNA is TGCGCCAGCAGCTTGGAGGGACTAGCCCATTCCATAGCAGATACGCAGTATTTT.

The rearrangement links TRBV18 to TRBJ2-7; a weak D match, TRBD1 (5 bases). This CDR3 has 15 amino acids. CDR1 and CDR2 (germline): KGHSH, LQKENI. V shed 3 bases and J shed 2 bases, with 14 bases lying between them. The CDR3 region has the DNA TGTGCCAGCTCACCCTTCAGAGACAGCCCCTACGAGCAGTACTTC. It translates to CASSPFRDSPYEQYF.

CDR3 nucleotide sequence: TGTGCCAGCCGGGGGGGAAGCTATGGCTACACCTTC. This codes for CASRGGSYGYTF. The genes are TRBV27 and TRBJ1-2; a possible D gene is TRBD1 (5 bases). CDR3 length equals 12 residues. Germline assignment: CDR1 MNHEY and CDR2 SMNVEV (reference sequence). The V end was cut by 8 bases, the J end by 4 bases, with 11 bases between.

The chain has TRBV7-3 and TRBJ2-1; D may be TRBD2 (6 bases). The CDR3 covers 18 residues. The germline gives CDR1 SGHTA, CDR2 FQGTGA. V lost 1 base to trimming and J lost 0 bases, with 16 bases between them. CDR3 protein: CASSLNGGVMSSYNEQFF. Written as DNA, the CDR3 is TGTGCCAGCAGCTTAAACGGCGGGGTCATGAGCTCCTACAATGAGCAGTTCTTC.

The count of this clone is one. This sequence joins TRBV28 and TRBJ1-6, with a weak D call TRBD1 (6 bases). The germline V gene has CDR1 MDHEN and CDR2 SYDVKM. The V gene lost 3 bases and the J gene lost 10 bases, with 13 bases spanning the gap. There are 14 residues in the CDR3. CDR3 in DNA: TGTGCCAGCAGTTTGGTAGGGGGTGGGTCACCCCTCCACTTT. It translates to CASSLVGGGSPLHF.

The J gene is TRBJ2-2, the V gene TRBV5-6, with D possibly TRBD1 on 7 matching bases. The CDR3 loop spans 16 amino acids. The V and J ends lost 2 bases and 3 bases respectively, with 14 bases between them. The germline CDR1 and CDR2 sequences are SGHDT and YYEEEE. CDR3 DNA: TGTGCCAGCAGCTTAACACAGGGGAGGTACACCGGGGAGCTGTTTTTT. This encodes CASSLTQGRYTGELFF.

The chain is built from TRBV25-1 and TRBJ2-3; TRBD2 matches at 8 bases. Trimming cost V 5 bases and J 0 bases; bases outside gene matches: 4. The germline V gene encodes CDR1 MGHDK and CDR2 SYGVNS. The CDR3 contains 15 residues. For the CDR3, the DNA is TGTGCCAGCAGTCCAATAGCGGGGAGCACAGATACGCAGTATTTT. This translates into CASSPIAGSTDTQYF.

The chain combines TRBV6-5 with TRBJ2-4, with TRBD1 as a possible D gene (6 bases). With 6 bases removed from V and 7 bases from J, the gap between germline ends came to 16 bases. Looked up from germline, CDR1 is MNHEY and CDR2 is SVGAGI. This CDR3 comprises 14 residues. The CDR3 DNA is TGTGCCAGCAGCGCGCCACAGGGTGCGAACATTCAGTACTTC. Translated: CASSAPQGANIQYF.

The genes are TRBV11-3 and TRBJ2-1; the D gene is possibly TRBD1 (6 bases). Per the germline V gene, CDR1 is SGHNT and CDR2 is YENEEA. The V end was cut by 0 bases, the J end by 5 bases, with 11 bases between. The CDR3 has 15 amino acids. The CDR3 sequence: CASSLEQGLHNEQFF. The CDR3, as DNA: TGTGCCAGCAGCTTAGAACAGGGCCTACACAATGAGCAGTTCTTC.

This chain joins TRBV27 and TRBJ2-3; D is ambiguous. CDR3 length: 15 residues. Germline CDR1 MNHEY, CDR2 SMNVEV (reference sequence). Trimming took off 3 bases at V and 2 bases at J, with 12 bases between the two ends. The CDR3 region is CASSFKGRFTDTQYF. The CDR3 region has the DNA TGTGCCAGCAGTTTCAAGGGCAGATTCACAGATACGCAGTATTTT.